This entry lists 30 T cell receptor beta chains sequenced from one sample in a study of T cell changes during pregnancy in multiple sclerosis. Clones were sequenced by immunoSEQ multiplex PCR, and TCRdb holds only the in-frame ones, with some missing. In the table there are about 40,000 clones, 88% of which are singletons. This specimen was peripheral blood, taken in the first trimester of pregnancy. These receptors were collected from a female donor in good health, enrolled as a control in a pregnancy study.

The CDR3 nucleotides read TGTGCCAGCAGCGTAGGCGGGAACTCCTACGAGCAGTACTTC. This encodes CASSVGGNSYEQYF. The chain couples TRBV9 to TRBJ2-7, with D possibly being TRBD2 (6 bases). CDR3 length: 14 amino acids. From germline, CDR1 is SGDLS and CDR2 YYNGEE. Trimming removed 0 bases from V and 0 bases from J, with 7 bases in between. Full variable domain (rest looked up from reference TRBV9 and TRBJ2-7): DSGVTQTPKHLITATGQRVTLRCSPRSGDLSVYWYQQSLDQGLQFLIQYYNGEERAKGNILERFSAQQFPDLHSELNLSSLELGDSALYFCASSVGGNSYEQYFGPGTRLTVT.

In DNA, the CDR3 is TGCGCCAGCAGCCCAGGGACAAACTCCTATAATTCACCCCTCCACTTT. It specifies CASSPGTNSYNSPLHF. The genes are TRBV4-1 and TRBJ1-6; TRBD1 might be the D (6 bases). From germline, CDR1 is MGHRA and CDR2 YSYEKL. The germline V and J ends were trimmed by 4 bases and 0 bases, with 10 bases remaining between them. The CDR3 totals 16 residues.

The chain employs TRBV6-1 and TRBJ2-7, with 12 bases identical to TRBD2. The CDR3 length is 16 residues. The germline V gene encodes CDR1 MNHNS and CDR2 SASEGT. Trimming removed 4 bases from V and 2 bases from J; junction bases left unmatched: 6. As DNA, the CDR3 is TGTGCCAGCAGTGCCAGACTAGCGGGAGAAACCTACGAGCAGTACTTC. This gives the protein CASSARLAGETYEQYF.

The chain is built from TRBV6-5 and TRBJ2-3, with 8 bases that match TRBD2. The CDR3 covers 15 residues. The V gene's germline CDR1 is MNHEY and CDR2 SVGAGI. The V and J ends lost 8 bases and 4 bases, in that order; junction bases with no gene match: 11. CDR3 sequence (DNA): TGTGCCAGCTCCCGGGGGGGGGCCAGGGCAGATACGCAGTATTTT. This codes for CASSRGGARADTQYF.

This chain joins TRBV6-1 and TRBJ1-1; no definite D call. Per the germline V gene, CDR1 is MNHNS and CDR2 is SASEGT. Trimming took 5 bases from V and 1 from J, leaving 8 bases between them. This CDR3 spans 13 amino acids. The CDR3 is CASSREKNTEAFF. CDR3 coding DNA: TGTGCCAGCAGTAGAGAAAAGAACACTGAAGCTTTCTTT.

The chain uses TRBV7-3 and TRBJ2-5; 9 bases agree with TRBD2. V dropped 1 base and J dropped 6; count of bases not matched to a gene: 3. CDR1 and CDR2 (germline): SGHTA, FQGTGA. The length of the CDR3 is 14 residues. CDR3 residues: CASSLSGGAKTQYF. The DNA of the CDR3 is TGTGCCAGCAGCTTAAGCGGGGGGGCTAAGACCCAGTACTTC.

This clone was seen once. This rearrangement joins TRBV10-3 to TRBJ2-1; a possible D gene is TRBD2 (6 bases). This CDR3 contains 14 residues. Germline CDR1 is ENHRY and CDR2 is SYGVKD. Trimming pared 0 bases from V and 9 bases from J, leaving 12 bases between. The CDR3 region has the DNA TGTGCCATCAGTGAGTCGGGGGGTGGCGGTGAGCAGTTCTTC. Its protein product is CAISESGGGGEQFF.

This rearrangement joins TRBV9 to TRBJ1-2, with D perhaps TRBD1 (6 bases). The V and J ends lost 0 bases and 3 bases respectively, with 9 bases between them. The CDR3 is 14 residues long. CDR1 and CDR2 (germline): SGDLS, YYNGEE. This CDR3 reads CASSVEGTYYGYTF. CDR3 sequence (DNA): TGTGCCAGCAGCGTAGAAGGGACATACTATGGCTACACCTTC.

This rearrangement joins TRBV4-3 to TRBJ1-2; 7 bases fit TRBD1. Germline V lookup: CDR1 LGHNA, CDR2 YSLEER. There are 16 residues in the CDR3. Trimming at V came to 1 base and at J to 8 bases, leaving 13 bases not matched to a gene. CDR3 sequence reads: CASSQARPGGIGGYTF. The DNA of the CDR3 is TGCGCCAGCAGCCAAGCTCGCCCAGGGGGTATTGGGGGCTACACCTTC.

The chain couples TRBV13 to TRBJ1-2, with D maybe TRBD1 (5 bases). CDR1 and CDR2 (germline): PRHDT, FYEKMQ (reference sequence). The CDR3 contains 13 residues. V shed 10 bases and J shed 2 bases, with 14 bases lying between them. The CDR3, as DNA: TGTGCCACCCCACTGGGGGGGAACTATGGCTACACCTTC. Translated: CATPLGGNYGYTF.

The V call is TRBV9, the J call TRBJ1-3; D uncertain. The V gene's germline CDR1 is SGDLS and CDR2 YYNGEE. V lost 0 bases and J lost 0, with 7 bases in between. The length of the CDR3 is 15 residues. The CDR3 sequence: CASSVGGTSGNTIYF. The CDR3 DNA follows: TGTGCCAGCAGCGTAGGCGGCACCTCTGGAAACACCATATATTTT.

This chain links TRBV7-2 with TRBJ1-2; 7 positions agree with TRBD1. CDR1 is SGHTA, CDR2 FQGNSA, per germline. The CDR3 runs 15 residues. V dropped 5 bases and J dropped 1; count of bases not matched to a gene: 7. The CDR3 loop is CASSPWTGYNYGYTF. CDR3 bases: TGTGCCAGCAGCCCCTGGACAGGCTATAACTATGGCTACACCTTC.

This sequence joins TRBV29-1 and TRBJ2-5, with D hard to call. The CDR3 runs 11 residues. Germline assignment: CDR1 SQVTM and CDR2 ANQGSEA. V gave up 8 bases and J gave up 5 bases, with 12 bases separating them. The CDR3 DNA sequence: TGCAGCCCCGGCTTCGGGGAGACCCAGTACTTC. It yields the protein CSPGFGETQYF.

This clone was recorded only once. The genes are TRBV4-3 and TRBJ1-3; no firm D call. Germline V gives CDR1 LGHNA, CDR2 YSLEER. Trimming removed 1 base from V and 4 bases from J, with 5 bases in between. This CDR3 has 13 amino acids. The CDR3 region is CASSQVSGNTIYF. Here the CDR3 DNA reads TGCGCCAGCAGCCAAGTCTCCGGAAACACCATATATTTT.

This sequence joins TRBV11-2 and TRBJ2-3; 12 bases map to TRBD2. The CDR3 extends over 17 amino acids. From germline, CDR1 is SGHAT and CDR2 FQNNGV. Germline trimming cut 4 bases from V and 0 bases from J; bases unmatched to any gene: 5. CDR3 protein: CASSSRLAGASTDTQYF. In DNA form, the CDR3 reads TGTGCCAGCAGCTCAAGACTAGCGGGGGCTAGCACAGATACGCAGTATTTT.

By frequency in the sample, this clone is medium-sized. The chain links TRBV11-1 to TRBJ1-5; 9 bases fit TRBD1. V was clipped by 5 bases and J by 4 bases; unmatched bases: 3. This CDR3 is built from 14 residues. Germline CDR1 is SGHAT and CDR2 is FQDESV (reference sequence). CDR3 protein: CASSLGQGNQPQHF. CDR3 nucleotide sequence: TGTGCCAGCAGCCTCGGACAGGGGAATCAGCCCCAGCATTTT.

The gene calls are TRBV9 and TRBJ2-5; D is possibly TRBD1 (6 bases). Trimming shortened V by 3 bases and J by 3 bases, and 9 bases separated the two germline ends. This CDR3 is built from 13 residues. Germline V CDR1 and CDR2: SGDLS, YYNGEE. CDR3 nucleotides: TGTGCCAGCAGCGGAGACAGGAAAGAGACCCAGTACTTC. It specifies CASSGDRKETQYF.

The J gene is TRBJ1-2, the V gene TRBV18; TRBD1 is a possible D gene (6 bases). The CDR3 runs to 13 residues. From germline, CDR1 is KGHSH and CDR2 LQKENI. The V end lost 5 bases, the J end lost 4 bases, and 11 bases lay between the germline ends. The CDR3 loop reads CASSTRTVYGYTF. The DNA of the CDR3 is TGTGCCAGCTCAACGAGGACAGTCTATGGCTACACCTTC.

This chain joins TRBV27 and TRBJ2-3; D gene unclear. The germline V and J ends were trimmed by 10 bases and 2 bases, with 19 bases remaining between them. The CDR3 is 15 residues long. Germline V gives CDR1 MNHEY, CDR2 SMNVEV (reference sequence). Here the CDR3 reads CATRRGGVVTDTQYF. CDR3 nucleotide sequence: TGTGCCACCCGACGAGGTGGAGTGGTCACAGATACGCAGTATTTT.

J is TRBJ2-6 and V is TRBV7-3; 13 nucleotides agree with TRBD2. Germline CDR1 SGHTA, CDR2 FQGTGA. This CDR3 is 20 amino acids long. Unmatched junction bases numbered 10, after V lost 4 bases and J lost 1 base. CDR3 region: CASSSGLAGKSFSGANVLTF. In DNA, the CDR3 is TGTGCCAGCAGCTCGGGACTAGCGGGGAAATCTTTTTCTGGGGCCAACGTCCTGACTTTC.

The V call is TRBV7-9, the J call TRBJ2-2, with a possible D match to TRBD1 (6 bases). The CDR3 is 19 residues long. Trimming cost V 4 bases and J 1 base, with 22 bases left between them. CDR1 SEHNR and CDR2 FQNEAQ come from the germline V gene (reference sequence). DNA for the CDR3: TGTGCCAGCAGCTCAAGCGAAACAACGGACAGACTGAACACCGGGGAGCTGTTTTTT. Translated: CASSSSETTDRLNTGELFF.

This rearrangement joins TRBV5-1 to TRBJ2-5; 12 bases are shared with TRBD2. The germline CDR1 and CDR2 sequences are SGHRS and YFSETQ. The CDR3 extends over 15 amino acids. The trim removed 0 bases at V and 3 bases at J, leaving 0 bases unmatched. The CDR3 sequence: CASSLGTSGEETQYF. CDR3 coding DNA: TGCGCCAGCAGCTTGGGGACTAGCGGGGAAGAGACCCAGTACTTC.

This sequence joins TRBV9 and TRBJ2-3; tentatively, D is TRBD1 (6 bases). The CDR3 spans 15 residues. In germline, CDR1 is SGDLS, CDR2 YYNGEE. The V end was cut by 1 base, the J end by 0 bases, with 9 bases between. CDR3 in amino acids: CASSVTGSSTDTQYF. In DNA form, the CDR3 reads TGTGCCAGCAGCGTAACAGGGAGTAGCACAGATACGCAGTATTTT.

This clone was detected only once. The chain couples TRBV9 to TRBJ1-1; 9 bases map to TRBD1. Trimming took 3 bases from V and 11 from J; bases not matched to a gene: 14. The CDR3 extends over 15 amino acids. Germline CDR1 reads SGDLS; CDR2 reads YYNGEE. Written as DNA, the CDR3 is TGTGCCAGCAGCGCCCGTCCCGGGACAGGGCCCGACGCTTTCTTT. Translating it yields CASSARPGTGPDAFF.

This clone was counted once. V and J are TRBV5-4 and TRBJ2-3, with D hard to call. The germline V and J ends were trimmed by 1 base and 1 base, with 7 bases remaining between them. There are 14 residues in the CDR3. Germline V CDR1 and CDR2: SGHNT, YYREEE (reference sequence). The CDR3, as DNA: TGTGCCAGCAGCTTGAGACGGGGCACAGATACGCAGTATTTT. Translated, it gives CASSLRRGTDTQYF.

This rearrangement joins TRBV5-1 to TRBJ2-7, with a possible D match to TRBD1 (5 bases). CDR1 is SGHRS and CDR2 is YFSETQ in the germline V gene. The ends were cut back, 5 bases at V and 4 bases at J, with 10 bases in the middle. CDR3 length: 12 amino acids. The DNA for the CDR3 is TGCGCCAGCAGTAGGGGCCCTTACGAGCAGTACTTC. Translated: CASSRGPYEQYF.

J is TRBJ2-2 and V is TRBV5-1, with 13 nucleotides matching TRBD2. The CDR3 loop spans 20 amino acids. CDR1 is SGHRS and CDR2 is YFSETQ in the germline V gene. The trim removed 4 bases at V and 5 bases at J, leaving 17 bases unmatched. CDR3 sequence (DNA): TGCGCCAGCAGCGCGCGAACGGGACTAGCGGGACTTGAGAGAACCGGGGAGCTGTTTTTT. Translated, it gives CASSARTGLAGLERTGELFF. Using reference TRBV5-1 and TRBJ2-2 for the parts outside the CDR3, the full variable domain is KAGVTQTPRYLIKTRGQQVTLSCSPISGHRSVSWYQQTPGQGLQFLFEYFSETQRNKGNFPGRFSGRQFSNSRSEMNVSTLELGDSALYLCASSARTGLAGLERTGELFFGEGSRLTVL.

The CDR3 sequence: CASSSPASPDTQYF. The CDR3 DNA reads TGTGCCAGCAGTTCCCCTGCTAGTCCAGATACGCAGTATTTT. The chain is built from TRBV27 and TRBJ2-3, with D hard to call. The CDR3 loop spans 14 amino acids. From germline, CDR1 is MNHEY and CDR2 SMNVEV (reference sequence). The V end lost 4 bases, the J end lost 4 bases, and 12 bases lay between the germline ends.

The genes are TRBV2 and TRBJ1-3; 7 bases agree with TRBD1. Unmatched junction bases numbered 7, after V lost 6 bases and J lost 2 bases. The CDR3 is 15 residues long. CDR1 and CDR2 from the germline V gene are SNHLY and FYNNEI. This chain's CDR3 is CASRPEQGAGNTIYF. The CDR3 DNA reads as TGTGCCAGCAGACCTGAGCAGGGGGCTGGAAACACCATATATTTT.

The V gene is TRBV25-1, the J gene TRBJ2-7; D is possibly TRBD1 (6 bases). Trimming stripped 4 bases from V and 3 bases from J, with 13 bases between. Germline values: CDR1 MGHDK, CDR2 SYGVNS. The CDR3 spans 14 residues. The CDR3 sequence is CASSGGLLGYEQYF. In nucleotides, the CDR3 is TGTGCCAGCAGTGGGGGGCTGCTGGGCTACGAGCAGTACTTC.